This T cell receptor beta chain was documented in a study of T cell repertoires in cytomegalovirus infection. Study at large: Matching HLA type, along with CMV infection, was indicated by public TCR beta signatures. General study findings and limits: Public TCR beta family frequency separated CMV-and-HLA carriers, including in an independent cohort. The ex vivo response was dominated by HLA-C-restricted CMV-specific TCR beta clonotypes.

From the reads, TCRdb called clonotypes with MiXCR, one entry per CDR3 protein. The table includes fewer than 700,000 distinct CDR3 sequences, approximately 24% detected once. This clonotype has just a few counts. Its antigen is unknown. The CDR3 has 12 amino acids. The germline CDR1 and CDR2 sequences are MNHEY and SVGAGI. The V and J ends lost 5 bases and 6 bases respectively, with 10 bases between them. The clonotype comes from a human donor in good health (CMV status not recorded). Some clones in this sample may be carry-over from other donors' samples. This chain uses TRBV6-5 with TRBJ1-1, with D possibly TRBD1 on 5 matching bases. Sequencing input: CD8+ T cells from PBMCs. Here the CDR3 reads CASSAGTPEAFF. As DNA, the CDR3 is TGTGCCAGCAGTGCGGGGACCCCTGAAGCTTTCTTT.